Listed below are T cell receptor beta chains from one sample, sequenced in a study of T cell repertoires in cytomegalovirus infection. TCRdb ran MiXCR on the reads and lists one entry per CDR3 protein. There are about 450,000 distinct CDR3 sequences in the sample; approximately 30% occur only once, and roughly 13% lies in the top ten. The sample comprised PBMCs. These receptors all stem from a human donor in good health (CMV status not recorded). Some clones in this sample may be carry-over from other donors' samples. Both conserved end residues are part of each CDR3. Fields, in order: D gene, V gene, CDR3 protein. D genes are given only for firm matches.

d_call: -; v_call: TRBV7-2; cdr3_aa: CASSLGGAANTGELFF
d_call: TRBD1; v_call: TRBV11-1; cdr3_aa: CASTPMDRANTGELFF
d_call: -; v_call: TRBV18; cdr3_aa: CASSSQGNQVNTIYF
d_call: -; v_call: TRBV4-1; cdr3_aa: CASSLRDEVYNEQFF
d_call: TRBD1; v_call: TRBV29-1; cdr3_aa: CSAKPGQGNEKLFF
d_call: -; v_call: TRBV12-5; cdr3_aa: CASGLAGFEAFF
d_call: -; v_call: TRBV11-2; cdr3_aa: CASSLDRAGWTLNTDTQYF
d_call: -; v_call: TRBV7-9; cdr3_aa: CASSPPGPLNSPLHF
d_call: TRBD2; v_call: TRBV3-1; cdr3_aa: CASSQEWGGSNEQYF
d_call: TRBD2; v_call: TRBV7-2; cdr3_aa: CASSFSLAGPEDIQYF
d_call: -; v_call: TRBV7-8; cdr3_aa: CASSLAPGENTIYF
d_call: -; v_call: TRBV2; cdr3_aa: CASSEGGGAYEQYF
d_call: -; v_call: TRBV2; cdr3_aa: CASSTLDRIYNSPLHF
d_call: TRBD1; v_call: TRBV6-6; cdr3_aa: CASRSRDSFIRMRTGELFF
d_call: TRBD1; v_call: TRBV12-3/TRBV12-4; cdr3_aa: CASSFTGGLETQYF
d_call: -; v_call: TRBV28; cdr3_aa: CASSLSGHLDGYTF
d_call: -; v_call: TRBV3-1; cdr3_aa: CASSHREAYWGGYTF
d_call: -; v_call: TRBV4-2; cdr3_aa: CASSQDHNGADTQYF
d_call: -; v_call: TRBV19; cdr3_aa: CASSIVPEEPQHF
d_call: -; v_call: TRBV11-3; cdr3_aa: CASSSSSNTEAFF
d_call: -; v_call: TRBV7-8; cdr3_aa: CASSLRGRVADYGYTF
d_call: -; v_call: TRBV10-2; cdr3_aa: CASSGIGASYEQYF
d_call: -; v_call: TRBV7-8; cdr3_aa: CASSLRGRGHGYTF
d_call: TRBD1; v_call: TRBV29-1; cdr3_aa: CSAYSGTGTEKLFF
d_call: TRBD1; v_call: TRBV10-3; cdr3_aa: CAISDHSLDREGTDTQYF
d_call: -; v_call: TRBV7-8; cdr3_aa: CASSFGFNSPLHF
d_call: -; v_call: TRBV20-1; cdr3_aa: CSAPTGNTIYF
d_call: TRBD1; v_call: TRBV7-6; cdr3_aa: CASSQISGTGPSGYTF